The sample holds many counts of the clone carrying this T cell receptor beta chain. Arm-PCR with iRepertoire HTBI primers amplified the CDR3 regions for these TCR beta libraries. Each CDR3 protein gets one entry after TCRdb re-called the multiplex PCR reads with MiXCR. Of a few hundred thousand distinct CDR3 sequences in the sample, less than 15% were seen once. The source of the sample is a study of regulatory T cells in long-lasting Graves disease. The CDR3 length is 13 residues. Germline lookup yields CDR1 MDHEN and CDR2 SYDVKM. The germline V and J ends were trimmed by 6 bases and 4 bases, with 12 bases remaining between them. As to time point: newly diagnosed GD, antithyroid drugs for less than 3 months. Isolated PBMC RNA provided the starting material for the TCR library. This same sample was also taken into another study, of T cells in Graves' hyperthyroidism and ophthalmopathy.

This material consisted of peripheral blood mononuclear cells (PBMCs), taken at new diagnosis, from a patient treated with antithyroid drugs. The receptor was isolated from a woman in her forties or fifties with Graves disease. The chain combines TRBV28 with TRBJ1-2; D is ambiguous. The DNA for the CDR3 is TGTGCCAGCAGCCTGTCGTCCGTCTATGGCTACACCTTC. Amino acids: CASSLSSVYGYTF.